What follows is one T cell receptor (beta chain) and its context. The antigen is not known. Germline V gene data show CDR1 as MDHEN and CDR2 as SYDVKM. V trimming: 2 bases; J trimming: 4 bases; junction bases outside the gene matches: 5. This CDR3 spans 15 amino acids. Assay: immunoSEQ multiplex PCR; the TCRdb copy retains only in-frame clones and omits some. Counted here are 150,000 to 200,000 clones, 90% to 95% occurring once; the ten biggest clones make up about 9%. This sample was included in a study of T cell responses to AZD1222 COVID-19 vaccine. Across the whole study: Pooling of second doses given at about 4 or about 12 weeks was done.

Study-wide findings and caveats: The reported proportion of spike-specific TCRs targeting unmutated variant regions was nearly half. Repertoires were sampled only after the peak T cell response.

This clonotype was obtained from an adult in good health. The material sequenced was peripheral blood, taken on day 0 of AZD1222 vaccination. The chain joins TRBV28 to TRBJ1-5, with 7 bases aligning to TRBD1. CDR3 DNA sequence: TGTGCCAGCAGTTTAGACGGGACAGCTAATCAGCCCCAGCATTTT. This codes for CASSLDGTANQPQHF.